A single sample is the source of the 5 T cell receptor beta chains below, sequenced in a study of blood T cell repertoires in COVID-19. TCRdb keeps only in-frame clones here, not all; method: immunoSEQ multiplex PCR. The table has around 200,000 clones, 75% to 90% seen once; the top ten hold 0.72%. The specimen was peripheral blood. These receptor sequences come from a middle-aged man with acute or convalescent COVID-19.

The V and J genes are TRBV7-2 and TRBJ1-5, with D unresolved. The germline gives CDR1 SGHTA, CDR2 FQGNSA. Trimming shortened V by 5 bases and J by 0 bases, and 5 bases separated the two germline ends. This CDR3 is built from 13 residues. This CDR3 is CASSPYSNQPQHF. CDR3 bases: TGTGCCAGCAGCCCCTATAGCAATCAGCCCCAGCATTTT.

The chain combines TRBV27 with TRBJ2-1, with 8 bases aligning to TRBD2. The V segment lost 6 bases and the J segment 2 bases; nucleotides outside the gene matches: 9. CDR1 and CDR2 (germline): MNHEY, SMNVEV (reference sequence). This CDR3 has 16 residues. CDR3 loop: CASRFGSAGAYNEQFF. Written as DNA, the CDR3 is TGTGCCAGCAGATTTGGCTCAGCGGGAGCCTACAATGAGCAGTTCTTC.

This clone came up once. The chain couples TRBV25-1 to TRBJ2-3; the D is unclear. V dropped 9 bases and J dropped 0 bases, with 10 bases sitting between them. The CDR3 has 13 amino acids. CDR1 is MGHDK, CDR2 SYGVNS, per germline. The CDR3: CASYTTSTDTQYF. The CDR3 nucleotides are TGTGCCAGTTATACCACTAGCACAGATACGCAGTATTTT.

V and J are TRBV3-1 (or the pseudogene TRBV3-2) and TRBJ1-4; D unresolved. This CDR3 is 16 amino acids long. The germline V gene has CDR1 LGHDT and CDR2 YNNKEL (reference sequence). The V and J ends lost 3 bases and 0 bases respectively, with 11 bases between them. The CDR3 region is CASSQTYGSTNEKLFF. The CDR3 DNA sequence: TGTGCCAGCAGCCAGACTTACGGGTCAACTAATGAAAAACTGTTTTTT.

The rearrangement joins TRBV19 to TRBJ2-1; the D gene is possibly TRBD1 (5 bases). V lost 0 bases and J 4 bases, leaving 19 bases between the germline ends. This CDR3 is built from 18 residues. CDR1 and CDR2 from the germline V gene are LNHDA and SQIVND (reference sequence). The CDR3 bases are TGTGCCAGTAGTATAGATGGGGTAGGGGCTTTTGTTTACAATGAGCAGTTCTTC. Protein: CASSIDGVGAFVYNEQFF.